The subject of this entry is one TCR beta chain. As yet, its antigen is unknown. The record originates from a study of cytomegalovirus exposure and HLA in healthy donors. Study-wide points: In a later analysis, CMV-associated beta chains were mostly HLA-associated, it appeared. It was likely that a cluster of highly shared sequence variants was a sequencing artifact.

It was with 60 Vbeta and 13 Jbeta primers that the PCR ran. Assay: immunoSEQ multiplex PCR; the TCRdb copy retains only in-frame clones and omits some. The sample holds some 200,000 clones; roughly 80% are singletons and the top ten take roughly 6%. Sequencing input: PBMCs. The sequence derives from a man aged 35-49 years in good health and CMV-seropositive.

The DNA for the CDR3 is TGCGCCAGCAGCTTGTGGGGGGGGCCTTCCTACGAGCAGTACTTC. It yields the protein CASSLWGGPSYEQYF. J is TRBJ2-7 and V is TRBV5-1, with D possibly TRBD2 on 7 matching bases. The CDR3 totals 15 residues. The ends were cut back, 1 base at V and 1 base at J, with 12 bases in the middle. CDR1 is SGHRS and CDR2 is YFSETQ in the germline V gene.